This passage covers 10 T cell receptor beta chains from one sample sequenced in a study of blood T cell repertoires in COVID-19. Profiled with immunoSEQ multiplex PCR; TCRdb holds only in-frame clones, not every one. This table holds 120,000 or so clones, approximately 85% found once. Specimen: peripheral blood. The source of these receptors is a woman in her sixties with acute or convalescent COVID-19.

J is TRBJ1-5 and V is TRBV2, with D hard to call. Trimming left V 2 bases short and J 0 bases short, with 8 bases between. The CDR3 length is 15 residues. Germline V gene lookup returns CDR1 SNHLY and CDR2 FYNNEI. Here the CDR3 reads CASSEQNYSNQPQHF. The CDR3 nucleotides read TGTGCCAGCAGTGAACAGAACTATAGCAATCAGCCCCAGCATTTT.

The chain couples TRBV28 to TRBJ2-7; the D is unclear. The V gene's germline CDR1 is MDHEN and CDR2 SYDVKM. V was trimmed by 7 bases and J by 3 bases, leaving 10 bases between them. This CDR3 is built from 12 residues. The CDR3, as DNA: TGTGCCAGCAATGTTGGTAGCTACGAGCAGTACTTC. Encoded protein: CASNVGSYEQYF. Full variable domain (rest looked up from reference TRBV28 and TRBJ2-7): DVKVTQSSRYLVKRTGEKVFLECVQDMDHENMFWYRQDPGLGLRLIYFSYDVKMKEKGDIPEGYSVSREKKERFSLILESASTNQTSMYLCASNVGSYEQYFGPGTRLTVT.

This sequence joins TRBV29-1 and TRBJ1-2; D is unresolved. CDR1 SQVTM and CDR2 ANQGSEA come from the germline V gene. The CDR3 sequence is 12 residues long. V dropped 3 bases and J dropped 5 bases, with 10 bases sitting between them. In DNA, the CDR3 is TGCAGCGTTGATGTTGCAGTTTATGGCTACACCTTC. The encoded protein is CSVDVAVYGYTF.

The chain employs TRBV2 and TRBJ1-5; no definite D call. CDR1 is SNHLY, CDR2 FYNNEI, per germline. The length of the CDR3 is 12 residues. Trimming pared 6 bases from V and 5 bases from J, leaving 8 bases between. The CDR3 spells CASREVDQPQHF. DNA of the CDR3: TGTGCCAGCAGGGAGGTGGATCAGCCCCAGCATTTT.

This clone was found many times. The chain couples TRBV4-1 to TRBJ1-5, with D unresolved. V lost 4 bases and J lost 6, with 16 bases in between. This CDR3 is 15 amino acids long. Germline loops: CDR1 MGHRA, CDR2 YSYEKL. CDR3 DNA: TGCGCCAGCAGCCGCGTTGCCGGGGTGAGTCAGCCCCAGCATTTT. It yields the protein CASSRVAGVSQPQHF.

The chain is built from TRBV29-1 and TRBJ2-3; maybe TRBD2 (6 bases). The germline CDR1 and CDR2 sequences are SQVTM and ANQGSEA. This CDR3 is built from 14 residues. V dropped 6 bases and J dropped 4 bases, with 17 bases sitting between them. The CDR3 DNA reads as TGCAGCGTCCGATTGGGACTGGGTGCAGATACGCAGTATTTT. This codes for CSVRLGLGADTQYF.

The genes are TRBV10-3 and TRBJ1-2; TRBD1 matches at 9 bases. CDR1 and CDR2 (germline): ENHRY, SYGVKD. Unmatched junction bases numbered 6, after V lost 2 bases and J lost 8 bases. CDR3 length: 14 amino acids. The DNA of the CDR3 is TGTGCCATCAGTGAGCAGGGACAGGGCCAAGGCTACACCTTC. Its protein product is CAISEQGQGQGYTF.

The rearrangement joins TRBV24-1 to TRBJ2-7; no reliable D call. Trimming took 5 bases from V and 0 from J, leaving 13 bases between them. Per the germline V gene, CDR1 is KGHDR and CDR2 is SFDVKD. This CDR3 has 15 amino acids. The CDR3 region is CATSAPGPSSYEQYF. CDR3 bases: TGTGCCACCAGTGCCCCGGGTCCATCCTCCTACGAGCAGTACTTC.

The chain carries TRBV6-5 and TRBJ2-7; no definite D call. Trimming removed 9 bases from V and 0 bases from J, with 15 bases in between. CDR3 length: 14 residues. Per germline, CDR1 MNHEY and CDR2 SVGAGI. The CDR3 region is CASLRNPSSYEQYF. The CDR3 DNA is TGTGCCAGTTTAAGAAATCCGAGCTCCTACGAGCAGTACTTC.

This clone was counted once. This rearrangement joins TRBV24-1 to TRBJ2-5; tentative D call: TRBD1 (5 bases). Germline CDR1 KGHDR, CDR2 SFDVKD. This CDR3 contains 17 residues. V lost 9 bases and J 2 bases, leaving 24 bases between the germline ends. The CDR3 region has the DNA TGTGCCACCTTGGGGCCAAAGGAAGACATCCTTCAAGAGACCCAGTACTTC. Its translation is CATLGPKEDILQETQYF.